This T cell receptor (beta chain) was sequenced in a study of cytomegalovirus exposure and HLA in healthy donors. Overall study context: One earlier analysis, a look at approximately 190 million T cells, found about 110 million unique TCR beta sequences.

Amplification used 60 Vbeta primers and 13 Jbeta primers. Per the original data handling: There were some 87 million unique TCR beta chains by a later count, and around 10 million of them were shared. Clones were sequenced by immunoSEQ multiplex PCR, and TCRdb holds only the in-frame ones, with some missing. The V and J calls and clone size are taken from that table; D and trimming were inferred from the DNA. This repertoire shows about 110,000 clones, approximately 72% found once; its top ten account for 1.3%. In nominal health when sampled, donors likely had unrecorded immune exposures nonetheless. Germline lookup yields CDR1 SGHDT and CDR2 YYEEEE. The trim removed 3 bases at V and 4 bases at J, leaving 5 bases unmatched. The CDR3 extends over 14 amino acids. To note about this clone: Antigen unknown.

Whole-study results and caveats: The study dropped some indistinguishable V segments, TRBV6-2 and TRBV6-3 among them.

V gene TRBV5-6 combines with J gene TRBJ2-3; 7 nucleotides align to TRBD2. This TCR was recovered from a young man in good health and CMV-seronegative. The sample comprised PBMCs. The CDR3 DNA follows: TGTGCCAGCAGCTCTGGACTAGTGCCAGATACGCAGTATTTT. This encodes CASSSGLVPDTQYF.